This T cell receptor (beta chain) was retrieved from a study of shared clonotypes between healthy human individuals. This table comes from immunoSEQ multiplex PCR, and its TCRdb copy is limited to in-frame clones, with some not included. The sample has a few million clones, 85% to 95% seen once. Worth noting for this clone: Its antigen is unidentified.

CDR3 size: 17 residues. Germline CDR1 reads SGHRS; CDR2 reads YFSETQ. With 0 bases removed from V and 0 bases from J, the gap between germline ends came to 13 bases. General study points: A reduction in generation probabilities was seen for non-shared clonotypes relative to those shared by all four donors.

Memory CD4+ cells were the fraction left after CD45RA+ naive selection. The clonotype originates from a man between 18 and 29 years old in good health. Some clones in this sample may be carry-over from other donors' samples. Sequenced: naive CD4+ T cells from PBMCs. The subset was: CD45RA+ positively selected. This chain joins TRBV5-1 and TRBJ2-1; D may match TRBD1 or TRBD2 (5 bases each). The CDR3 sequence is CASSLGGDVSSYNEQFF. DNA for the CDR3: TGCGCCAGCAGCTTGGGAGGGGACGTCAGCTCCTACAATGAGCAGTTCTTC.